This T cell receptor beta chain was found in a study of Tregs in tolerant kidney transplant recipients. Related graft donors supplied nonmyeloablative bone marrow transplants, and mixed chimerism was transient. Unstimulated regulatory T cells (CD4+CD25+CD127-), CD4+CD25- non-regulatory cells, CD4 and CD8 cells were FACS-sorted from thawed PBMCs. Produced via immunoSEQ multiplex PCR; TCRdb's table is partial and in-frame only. The sample lists 50,000 to 65,000 clones; more than 70% were seen once. Findings and caveats of the study: Expanding Tregs on activated donor B cells appeared to best identify donor-specific TCRbeta clones. Validation in larger populations is needed because few patients were studied.

CDR3 length: 17 residues. Germline V lookup: CDR1 SGHRS, CDR2 YFSETQ. V dropped 0 bases and J dropped 4; count of bases not matched to a gene: 6. A remark on this clone: Its antigen remains unknown. The sample holds other DNA sequences that translate to the same CDR3.

The chain employs TRBV5-1 and TRBJ1-6, with TRBD1 matching over 8 bases. This receptor was obtained from a human patient who received a combined kidney and bone marrow transplant. The T cells may partly be graft donor cells. The sequencing here drew on CD4+ T cells from blood (PBMCs), taken 6 months after the transplant. CDR3 loop: CASSLDDRGTYNSPLHF. In nucleotides, the CDR3 is TGCGCCAGCAGCTTGGACGACAGGGGTACATATAATTCACCCCTCCACTTT.